The TCR beta chain described here comes from a study of T cells of healthy individuals. From the 5' RACE reads, TCRdb called clonotypes with MiXCR, one entry per CDR3 protein. Of approximately 58,000 distinct CDR3 sequences listed, 14% to 15% were seen once; the top ten hold about 16%. CDR3 length equals 13 residues. The ends were cut back, 4 bases at V and 4 bases at J, with 12 bases in the middle. Germline V gene lookup returns CDR1 SQVTM and CDR2 ANQGSEA. This clonotype came up a few times. This sequence was found in a human donor in good health. The rearrangement links TRBV29-1 to TRBJ2-3, with D possibly matching TRBD2 (5 bases). CDR3 sequence: CSVVSSFPDTQYF. The CDR3 nucleotides are TGCAGCGTTGTGTCTAGCTTCCCAGATACGCAGTATTTT.